Following are 6 T cell receptor beta chains from one sample sequenced in a study of cytomegalovirus exposure and HLA in healthy donors. 13 Jbeta primers and 60 Vbeta primers were used for the PCR. Method: immunoSEQ multiplex PCR; TCRdb's copy keeps in-frame clones and lacks some. The repertoire holds some 150,000 clones, with 60% to 80% as singletons. Sequencing was done on a sample of PBMCs. These receptors were obtained from a man younger than 40 in good health and CMV-seropositive.

V is TRBV19 and J is TRBJ2-1; TRBD2 matches at 8 bases. V shed 3 bases and J 2 bases; nucleotides not matched to a gene: 3. This CDR3 region has 15 residues. The germline V gene encodes CDR1 LNHDA and CDR2 SQIVND (reference sequence). As DNA, the CDR3 is TGTGCCAGTAGTATTGAAGCGGGAGCCTACAATGAGCAGTTCTTC. Translating gives CASSIEAGAYNEQFF. Full variable domain (missing parts from reference TRBV19 and TRBJ2-1): DGGITQSPKYLFRKEGQNVTLSCEQNLNHDAMYWYRQDPGQGLRLIYYSQIVNDFQKGDIAEGYSVSREKKESFPLTVTSAQKNPTAFYLCASSIEAGAYNEQFFGPGTRLTVL.

The rearrangement links TRBV5-4 to TRBJ1-1; TRBD1 is a possible D gene (5 bases). Trimming removed 0 bases from V and 1 base from J, with 10 bases in between. Looked up from germline, CDR1 is SGHNT and CDR2 is YYREEE (reference sequence). The CDR3 spans 15 residues. CDR3 in DNA: TGTGCCAGCAGCTTGGGCGGGACTGAGAACACTGAAGCTTTCTTT. It is translated as CASSLGGTENTEAFF.

The chain uses TRBV30 and TRBJ1-6; D gene unclear. The CDR3 runs 13 residues. V lost 2 bases and J 15 bases, leaving 17 bases between the germline ends. Germline V gene sequence: CDR1 GTSNPN, CDR2 SVGIG (reference sequence). This CDR3 is CAWSMSNLRVLHF. In DNA form, the CDR3 reads TGTGCCTGGAGTATGTCGAACCTTCGGGTCCTCCACTTT.

The chain carries TRBV6-1 and TRBJ1-2; no clear D. The CDR3 is 13 amino acids. V shed 4 bases and J shed 4 bases, with 10 bases lying between them. Germline V gene sequence: CDR1 MNHNS, CDR2 SASEGT. DNA for the CDR3: TGTGCCAGCAGTGGGGCCAGGTTCTATGGCTACACCTTC. This codes for CASSGARFYGYTF.

The rearrangement joins TRBV11-2 to TRBJ2-7; D is possibly TRBD1 (5 bases). This CDR3 is 17 amino acids long. The germline CDR1 and CDR2 sequences are SGHAT and FQNNGV. V was pared by 5 bases and J by 1 base, with 21 bases between. CDR3 in amino acids: CASSASQGERGSYEQYF. DNA of the CDR3: TGTGCCAGCAGCGCCAGCCAGGGTGAAAGAGGTTCCTACGAGCAGTACTTC.

This chain links TRBV19 with TRBJ2-7; 9 nucleotides line up with TRBD1. V lost 5 bases to trimming and J lost 9 bases; unmatched junction nucleotides: 11. The CDR3 loop spans 14 amino acids. CDR1 is LNHDA and CDR2 is SQIVND in the germline V gene (reference sequence). The CDR3 loop reads CASSPGTGSLGQYF. CDR3 bases: TGTGCCAGTAGTCCCGGGACAGGGTCTCTGGGGCAGTACTTC.